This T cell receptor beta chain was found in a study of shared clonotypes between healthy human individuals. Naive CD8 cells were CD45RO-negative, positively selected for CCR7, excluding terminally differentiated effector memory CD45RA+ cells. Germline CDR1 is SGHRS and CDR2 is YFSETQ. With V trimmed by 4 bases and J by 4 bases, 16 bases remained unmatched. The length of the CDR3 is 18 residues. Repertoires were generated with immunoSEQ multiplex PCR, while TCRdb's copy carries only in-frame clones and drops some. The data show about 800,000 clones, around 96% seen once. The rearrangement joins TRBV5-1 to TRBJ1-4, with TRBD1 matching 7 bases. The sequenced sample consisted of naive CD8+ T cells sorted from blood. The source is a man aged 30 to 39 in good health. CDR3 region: CASSPLGQADADNEKLFF. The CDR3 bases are TGCGCCAGCAGCCCGCTTGGACAGGCCGACGCCGATAATGAAAAACTGTTTTTT.